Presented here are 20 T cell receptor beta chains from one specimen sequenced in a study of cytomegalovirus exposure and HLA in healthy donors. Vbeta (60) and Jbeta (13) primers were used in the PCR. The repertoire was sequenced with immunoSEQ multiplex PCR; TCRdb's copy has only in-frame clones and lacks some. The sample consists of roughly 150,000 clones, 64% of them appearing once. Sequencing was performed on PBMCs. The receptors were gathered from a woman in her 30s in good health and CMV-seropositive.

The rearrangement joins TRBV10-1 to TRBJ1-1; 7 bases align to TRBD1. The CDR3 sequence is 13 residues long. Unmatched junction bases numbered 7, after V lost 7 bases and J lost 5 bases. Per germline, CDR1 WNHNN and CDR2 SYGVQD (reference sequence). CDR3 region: CASTKQGLTEAFF. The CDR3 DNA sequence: TGCGCCAGCACGAAACAGGGGCTGACTGAAGCTTTCTTT.

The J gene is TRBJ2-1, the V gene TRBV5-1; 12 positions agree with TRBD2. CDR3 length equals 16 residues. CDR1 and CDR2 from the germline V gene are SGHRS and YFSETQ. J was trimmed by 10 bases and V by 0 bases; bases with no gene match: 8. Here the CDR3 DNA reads TGCGCCAGCAGCTTGGGACCGACTAGCGGGAGTGGAGAGCAGTTCTTC. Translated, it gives CASSLGPTSGSGEQFF.

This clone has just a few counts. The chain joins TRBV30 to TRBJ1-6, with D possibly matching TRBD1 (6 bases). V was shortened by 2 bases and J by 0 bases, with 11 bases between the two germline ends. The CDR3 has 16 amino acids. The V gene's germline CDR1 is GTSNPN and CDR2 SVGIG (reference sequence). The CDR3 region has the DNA TGTGCCTGGAGTAACACAGGGAGCTCCTATAATTCACCCCTCCACTTT. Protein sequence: CAWSNTGSSYNSPLHF.

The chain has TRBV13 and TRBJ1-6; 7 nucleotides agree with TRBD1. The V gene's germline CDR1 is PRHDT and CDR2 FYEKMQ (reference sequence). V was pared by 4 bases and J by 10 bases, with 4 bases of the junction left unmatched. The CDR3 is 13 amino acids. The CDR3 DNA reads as TGTGCCAGCAGCTCGACAGGGCGGTCACCCCTCCACTTT. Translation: CASSSTGRSPLHF.

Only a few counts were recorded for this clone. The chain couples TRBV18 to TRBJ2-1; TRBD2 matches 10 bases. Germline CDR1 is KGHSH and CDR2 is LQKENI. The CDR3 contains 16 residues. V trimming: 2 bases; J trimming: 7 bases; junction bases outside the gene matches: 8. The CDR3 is CASSPMLAGVKNEQFF. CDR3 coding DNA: TGTGCCAGCTCACCAATGCTAGCGGGAGTTAAAAATGAGCAGTTCTTC.

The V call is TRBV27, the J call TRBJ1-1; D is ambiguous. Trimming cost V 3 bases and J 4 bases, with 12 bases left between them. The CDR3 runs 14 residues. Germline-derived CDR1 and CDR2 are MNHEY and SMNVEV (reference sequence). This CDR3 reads CASSFLTESTEAFF. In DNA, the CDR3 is TGTGCCAGCAGTTTCCTTACAGAGAGCACTGAAGCTTTCTTT.

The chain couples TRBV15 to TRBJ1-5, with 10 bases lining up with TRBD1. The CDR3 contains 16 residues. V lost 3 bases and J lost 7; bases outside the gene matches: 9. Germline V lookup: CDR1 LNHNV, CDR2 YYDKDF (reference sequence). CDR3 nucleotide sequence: TGTGCCACCAGCAGGGAGACAGGGGGCACGGGGCAGCCCCAGCATTTT. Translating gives CATSRETGGTGQPQHF. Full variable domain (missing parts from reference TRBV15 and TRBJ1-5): DAMVIQNPRYQVTQFGKPVTLSCSQTLNHNVMYWYQQKSSQAPKLLFHYYDKDFNNEADTPDNFQSRRPNTSFCFLDIRSPGLGDTAMYLCATSRETGGTGQPQHFGDGTRLSIL.

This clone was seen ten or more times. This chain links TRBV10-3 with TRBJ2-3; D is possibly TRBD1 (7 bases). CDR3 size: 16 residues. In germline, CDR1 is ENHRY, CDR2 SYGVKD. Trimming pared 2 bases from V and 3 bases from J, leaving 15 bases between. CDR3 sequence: CAISEGPGGLTDTQYF. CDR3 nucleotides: TGTGCCATCAGTGAGGGTCCAGGGGGGTTGACAGATACGCAGTATTTT.

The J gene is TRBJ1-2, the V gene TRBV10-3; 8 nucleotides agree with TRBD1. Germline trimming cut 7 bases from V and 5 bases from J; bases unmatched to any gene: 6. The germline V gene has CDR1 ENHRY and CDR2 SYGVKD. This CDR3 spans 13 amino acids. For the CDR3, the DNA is TGTGCCATCACTTCGACAGGGGATTATGGCTACACCTTC. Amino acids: CAITSTGDYGYTF.

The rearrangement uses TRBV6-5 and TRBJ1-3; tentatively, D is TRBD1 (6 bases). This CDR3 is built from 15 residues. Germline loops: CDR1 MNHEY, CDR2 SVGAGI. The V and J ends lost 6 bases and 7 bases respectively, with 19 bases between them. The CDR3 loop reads CASSLDGGARNTIYF. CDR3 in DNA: TGTGCCAGCAGCCTTGATGGGGGGGCTAGGAACACCATATATTTT.

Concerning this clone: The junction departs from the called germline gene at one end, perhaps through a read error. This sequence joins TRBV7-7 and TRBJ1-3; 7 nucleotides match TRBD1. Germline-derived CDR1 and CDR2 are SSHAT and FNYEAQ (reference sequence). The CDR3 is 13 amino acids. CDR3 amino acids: CASTTGTGNTIYF. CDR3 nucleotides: TGTGCTAGCACGACAGGGACTGGAAACACCATATATTTT.

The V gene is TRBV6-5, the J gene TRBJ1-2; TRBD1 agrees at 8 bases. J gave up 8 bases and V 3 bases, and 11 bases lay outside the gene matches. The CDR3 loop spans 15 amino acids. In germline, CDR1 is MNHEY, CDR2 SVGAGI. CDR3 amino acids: CASSYSGGAMRGYTF. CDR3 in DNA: TGTGCCAGCAGTTATTCAGGGGGCGCGATGAGAGGCTACACCTTC.

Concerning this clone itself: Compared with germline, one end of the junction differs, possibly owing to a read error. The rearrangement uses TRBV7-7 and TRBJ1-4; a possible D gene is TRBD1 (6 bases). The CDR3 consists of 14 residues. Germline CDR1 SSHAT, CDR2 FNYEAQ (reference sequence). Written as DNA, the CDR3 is TGTGCTAGCAGCCGCCAGGGGCCTAATGAAAAACTGTTTTTT. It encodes CASSRQGPNEKLFF.

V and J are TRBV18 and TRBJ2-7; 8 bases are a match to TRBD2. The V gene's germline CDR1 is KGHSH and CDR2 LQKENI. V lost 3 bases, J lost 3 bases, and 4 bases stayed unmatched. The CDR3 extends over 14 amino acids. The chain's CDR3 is CASSPSGTSYEQYF. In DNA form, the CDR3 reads TGTGCCAGCTCACCTTCCGGGACTAGCTACGAGCAGTACTTC.

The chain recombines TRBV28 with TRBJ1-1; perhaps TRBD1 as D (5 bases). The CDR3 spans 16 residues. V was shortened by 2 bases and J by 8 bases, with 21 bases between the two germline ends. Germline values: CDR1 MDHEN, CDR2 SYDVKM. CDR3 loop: CASSLPQGVADREAFF. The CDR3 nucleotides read TGTGCCAGCAGTTTACCCCAGGGTGTGGCGGATAGGGAAGCTTTCTTT.

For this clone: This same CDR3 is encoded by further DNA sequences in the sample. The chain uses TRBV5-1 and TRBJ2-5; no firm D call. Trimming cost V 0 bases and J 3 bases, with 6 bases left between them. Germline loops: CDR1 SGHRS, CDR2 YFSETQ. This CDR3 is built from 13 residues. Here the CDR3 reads CASSLAVEETQYF. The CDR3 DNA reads TGCGCCAGCAGCTTGGCGGTAGAAGAGACCCAGTACTTC.

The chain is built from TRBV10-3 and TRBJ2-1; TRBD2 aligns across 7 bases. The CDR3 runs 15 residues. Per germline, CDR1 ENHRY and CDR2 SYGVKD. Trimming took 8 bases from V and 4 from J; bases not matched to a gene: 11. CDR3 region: CAIGRVGGSYNEQFF. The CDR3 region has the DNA TGTGCCATCGGTCGGGTGGGCGGGAGTTACAATGAGCAGTTCTTC.

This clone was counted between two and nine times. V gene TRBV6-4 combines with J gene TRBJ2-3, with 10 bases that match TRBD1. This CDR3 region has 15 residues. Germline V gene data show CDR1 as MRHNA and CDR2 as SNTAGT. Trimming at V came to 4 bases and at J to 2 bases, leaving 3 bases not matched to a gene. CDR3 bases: TGTGCCAGCAGTGGGGGGACAGGGGACACAGATACGCAGTATTTT. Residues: CASSGGTGDTDTQYF.

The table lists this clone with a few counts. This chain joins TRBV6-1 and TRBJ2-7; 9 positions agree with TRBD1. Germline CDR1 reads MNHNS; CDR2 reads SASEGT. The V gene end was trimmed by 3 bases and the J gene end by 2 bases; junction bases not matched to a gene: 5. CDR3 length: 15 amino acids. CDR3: CASSDAGQGAYEQYF. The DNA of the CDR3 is TGTGCCAGCAGTGACGCGGGACAGGGAGCCTACGAGCAGTACTTC.

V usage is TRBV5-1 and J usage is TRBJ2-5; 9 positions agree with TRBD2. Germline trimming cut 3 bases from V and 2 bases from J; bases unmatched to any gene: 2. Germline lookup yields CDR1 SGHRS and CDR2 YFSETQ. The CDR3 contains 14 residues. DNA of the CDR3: TGCGCCAGCAGCTGGGCGGGAGGGCAAGAGACCCAGTACTTC. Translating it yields CASSWAGGQETQYF.